This T cell receptor beta chain stems from a study of CD8 T cells in Susac syndrome. Turning to the study itself: Patients with Susac syndrome, at blood draw, were therapy-naive, on corticosteroids, or on intravenous immunoglobulin alone. Whole-study findings and limits: TEMRA cells and active patients showed peak Susac CD8+ clonal expansion.

RNA, at roughly 0.45 to 1 ug, was reverse transcribed with random hexamers. A multiplex approach, immunoSEQ multiplex PCR, amplified TCR beta CDR3 across 54 Vbeta and 13 Jbeta. MiXCR, applied by TCRdb to the immunoSEQ multiplex PCR reads, yields one record per CDR3 protein. The sample has 100,000 to 150,000 distinct CDR3 sequences, approximately 96% seen once. CDR3 length equals 16 residues. Looked up from germline, CDR1 is MGHRA and CDR2 is YSYEKL. The V end lost 5 bases, the J end lost 0 bases, and 17 bases lay between the germline ends. This clonotype was observed a single time. The antigen is not known.

The sequencing input was CD8+ T cells from PBMCs. The J gene is TRBJ2-7, the V gene TRBV4-1, with D perhaps being TRBD1 or TRBD2 (5 bases each). The TCR originated in a human donor with Susac syndrome. CDR3 DNA: TGCGCCAGCAGCTATGGGGGTGGTTCCAGCTCCTACGAGCAGTACTTC. Translated, it gives CASSYGGGSSSYEQYF.